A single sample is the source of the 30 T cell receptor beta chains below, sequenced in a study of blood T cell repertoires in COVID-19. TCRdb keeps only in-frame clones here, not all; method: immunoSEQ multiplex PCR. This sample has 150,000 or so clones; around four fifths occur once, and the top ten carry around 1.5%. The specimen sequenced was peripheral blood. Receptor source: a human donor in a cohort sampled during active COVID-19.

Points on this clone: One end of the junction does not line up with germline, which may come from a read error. This CDR3 reads CASSSDRAKIETQYF. The CDR3 DNA is TGTGCTAGCAGTTCCGACAGGGCCAAGATTGAGACCCAGTACTTC. The rearrangement uses TRBV7-7 and TRBJ2-5; 7 bases map to TRBD1. The CDR3 runs to 15 residues. Germline V gene lookup returns CDR1 SSHAT and CDR2 FNYEAQ (reference sequence).

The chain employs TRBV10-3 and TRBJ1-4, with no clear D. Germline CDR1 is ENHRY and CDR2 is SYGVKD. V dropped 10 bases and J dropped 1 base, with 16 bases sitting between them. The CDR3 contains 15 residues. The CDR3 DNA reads TGTGCCACCCGCCCGGCGACTGTAACTAATGAAAAACTGTTTTTT. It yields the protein CATRPATVTNEKLFF.

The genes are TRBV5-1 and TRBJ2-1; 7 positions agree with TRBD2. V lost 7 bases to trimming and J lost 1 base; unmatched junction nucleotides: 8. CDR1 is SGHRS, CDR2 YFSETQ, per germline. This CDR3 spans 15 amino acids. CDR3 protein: CASGPGTTSYNEQFF. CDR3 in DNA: TGCGCCAGCGGGCCCGGGACTACTTCCTACAATGAGCAGTTCTTC.

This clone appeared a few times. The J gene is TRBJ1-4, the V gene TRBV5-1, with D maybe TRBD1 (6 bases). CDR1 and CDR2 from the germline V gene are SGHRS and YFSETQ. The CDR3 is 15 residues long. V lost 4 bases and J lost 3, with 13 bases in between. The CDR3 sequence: CASSGTGSANEKLFF. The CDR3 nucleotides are TGCGCCAGCAGCGGAACAGGGTCGGCTAATGAAAAACTGTTTTTT.

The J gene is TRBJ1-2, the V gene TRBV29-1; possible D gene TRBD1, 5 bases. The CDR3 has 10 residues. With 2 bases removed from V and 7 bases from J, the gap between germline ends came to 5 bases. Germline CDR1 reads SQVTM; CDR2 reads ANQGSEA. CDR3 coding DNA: TGCAGCGTTGAAAGGGGTGGCTACACCTTC. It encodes CSVERGGYTF.

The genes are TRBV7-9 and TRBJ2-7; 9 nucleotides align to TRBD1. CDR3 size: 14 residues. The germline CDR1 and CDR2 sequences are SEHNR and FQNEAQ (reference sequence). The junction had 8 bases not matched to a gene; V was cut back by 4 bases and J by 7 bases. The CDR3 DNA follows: TGTGCCAGCAGCTCTGGACAGGGGACGGGAGAGCAGTACTTC. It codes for CASSSGQGTGEQYF. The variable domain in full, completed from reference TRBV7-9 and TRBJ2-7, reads DTGVSQNPRHKITKRGQNVTFRCDPISEHNRLYWYRQTLGQGPEFLTYFQNEAQLEKSRLLSDRFSAERPKGSFSTLEIQRTEQGDSAMYLCASSSGQGTGEQYFGPGTRLTVT.

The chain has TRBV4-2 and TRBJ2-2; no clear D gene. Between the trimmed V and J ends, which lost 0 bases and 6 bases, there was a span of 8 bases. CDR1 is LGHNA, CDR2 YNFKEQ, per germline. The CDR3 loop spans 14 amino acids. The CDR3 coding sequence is TGTGCCAGCAGCCAAGAAGCGAGGTCCGGGGAGCTGTTTTTT. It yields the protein CASSQEARSGELFF.

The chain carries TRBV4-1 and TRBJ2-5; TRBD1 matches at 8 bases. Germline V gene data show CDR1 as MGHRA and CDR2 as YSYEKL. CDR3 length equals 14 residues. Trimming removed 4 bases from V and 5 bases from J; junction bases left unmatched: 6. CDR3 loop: CASSRTGTMETQYF. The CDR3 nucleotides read TGCGCCAGCAGCCGGACAGGGACCATGGAGACCCAGTACTTC.

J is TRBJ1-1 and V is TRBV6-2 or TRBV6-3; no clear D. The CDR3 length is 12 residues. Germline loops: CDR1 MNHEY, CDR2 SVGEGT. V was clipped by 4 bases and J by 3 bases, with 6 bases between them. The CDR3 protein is CASSSADTEAFF. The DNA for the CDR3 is TGTGCCAGCAGTTCTGCGGACACTGAAGCTTTCTTT.

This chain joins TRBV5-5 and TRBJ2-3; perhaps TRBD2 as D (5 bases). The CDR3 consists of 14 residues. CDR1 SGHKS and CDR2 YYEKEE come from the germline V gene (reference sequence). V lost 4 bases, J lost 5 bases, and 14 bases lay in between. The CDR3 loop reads CASSPDPAGDTQYF. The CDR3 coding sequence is TGTGCCAGCAGCCCCGATCCGGCGGGAGATACGCAGTATTTT.

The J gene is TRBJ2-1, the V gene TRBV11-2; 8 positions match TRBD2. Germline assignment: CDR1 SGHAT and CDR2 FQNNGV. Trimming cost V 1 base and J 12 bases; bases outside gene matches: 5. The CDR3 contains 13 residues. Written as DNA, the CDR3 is TGTGCCAGCAGCTTAGCCGGACTAGCCCTGCAGTTCTTC. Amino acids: CASSLAGLALQFF.

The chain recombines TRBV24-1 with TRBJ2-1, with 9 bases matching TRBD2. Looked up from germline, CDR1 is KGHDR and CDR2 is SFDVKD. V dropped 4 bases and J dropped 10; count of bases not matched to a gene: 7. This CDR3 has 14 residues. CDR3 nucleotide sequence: TGTGCCACCAGTGACATTAGCGGGAGTAGAGAGCAGTTCTTC. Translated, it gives CATSDISGSREQFF.

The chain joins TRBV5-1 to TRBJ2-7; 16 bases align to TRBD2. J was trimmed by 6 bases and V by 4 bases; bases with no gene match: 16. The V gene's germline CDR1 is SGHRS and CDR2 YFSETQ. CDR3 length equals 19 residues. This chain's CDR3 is CASSGTGTSGRAFSGEQYF. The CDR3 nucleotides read TGCGCCAGCAGCGGAACCGGGACTAGCGGGAGGGCTTTCTCGGGCGAGCAGTACTTC.

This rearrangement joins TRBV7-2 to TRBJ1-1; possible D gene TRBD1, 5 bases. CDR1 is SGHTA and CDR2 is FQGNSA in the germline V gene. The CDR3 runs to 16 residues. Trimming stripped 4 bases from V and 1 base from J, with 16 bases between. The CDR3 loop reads CASSSQPGLWNTEAFF. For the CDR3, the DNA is TGTGCCAGCAGCTCGCAACCGGGACTTTGGAACACTGAAGCTTTCTTT.

The CDR3 reads CASSSSRGLAGGPFDTGELFF. CDR3 bases: TGCGCCAGCAGCTCGAGTAGGGGACTAGCGGGAGGGCCCTTCGACACCGGGGAGCTGTTTTTT. The chain has TRBV5-1 and TRBJ2-2; 16 bases line up with TRBD2. CDR3 length: 21 amino acids. Germline-derived CDR1 and CDR2 are SGHRS and YFSETQ. Trimming cost V 3 bases and J 3 bases; bases outside gene matches: 14. The complete variable domain, with remaining parts taken from reference TRBV5-1 and TRBJ2-2, reads KAGVTQTPRYLIKTRGQQVTLSCSPISGHRSVSWYQQTPGQGLQFLFEYFSETQRNKGNFPGRFSGRQFSNSRSEMNVSTLELGDSALYLCASSSSRGLAGGPFDTGELFFGEGSRLTVL.

CDR3 in DNA: TGTGCCAGCAGCCAATCACAGGGGAGTAATGAAAAACTGTTTTTT. Translating gives CASSQSQGSNEKLFF. The rearrangement links TRBV14 to TRBJ1-4; 7 bases map to TRBD1. Germline CDR1 and CDR2: SGHDN and FVKESK. After removal of 2 bases from V and 4 bases from J, the junction contained 4 bases not matched to a gene. The CDR3 extends over 15 amino acids.

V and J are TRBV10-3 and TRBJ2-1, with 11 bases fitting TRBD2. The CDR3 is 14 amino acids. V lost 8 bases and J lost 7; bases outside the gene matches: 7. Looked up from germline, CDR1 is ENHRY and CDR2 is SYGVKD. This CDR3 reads CAIGTSGQKNEQFF. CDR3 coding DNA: TGTGCCATCGGGACTAGCGGACAAAAAAATGAGCAGTTCTTC.

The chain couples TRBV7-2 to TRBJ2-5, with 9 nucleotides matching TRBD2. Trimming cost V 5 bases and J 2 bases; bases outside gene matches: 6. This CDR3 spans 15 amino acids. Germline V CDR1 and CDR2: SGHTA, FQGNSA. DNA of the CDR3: TGTGCCAGCAGCCGCGCGGGAGGGGCGCAAGAGACCCAGTACTTC. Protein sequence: CASSRAGGAQETQYF. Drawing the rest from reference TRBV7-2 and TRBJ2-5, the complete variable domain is GAGVSQSPSNKVTEKGKDVELRCDPISGHTALYWYRQSLGQGLEFLIYFQGNSAPDKSGLPSDRFSAERTGGSVSTLTIQRTQQEDSAVYLCASSRAGGAQETQYFGPGTRLLVL.

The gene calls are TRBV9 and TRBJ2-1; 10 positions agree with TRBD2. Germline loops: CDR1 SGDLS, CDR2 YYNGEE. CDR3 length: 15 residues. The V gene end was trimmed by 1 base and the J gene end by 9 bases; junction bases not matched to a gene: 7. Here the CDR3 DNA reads TGTGCCAGCAGCGTAACTAGCGGGAACGGGGGTGAGCAGTTCTTC. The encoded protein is CASSVTSGNGGEQFF.

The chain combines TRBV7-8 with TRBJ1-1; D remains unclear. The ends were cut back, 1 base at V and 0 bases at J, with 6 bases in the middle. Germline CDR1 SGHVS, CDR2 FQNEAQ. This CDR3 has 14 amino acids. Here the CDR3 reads CASSLGQMNTEAFF. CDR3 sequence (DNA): TGTGCCAGCAGCTTAGGGCAGATGAACACTGAAGCTTTCTTT.

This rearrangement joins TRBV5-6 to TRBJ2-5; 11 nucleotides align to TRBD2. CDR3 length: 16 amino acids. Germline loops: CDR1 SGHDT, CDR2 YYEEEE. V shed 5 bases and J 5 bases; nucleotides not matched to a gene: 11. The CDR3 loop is CASRALLAGARETQYF. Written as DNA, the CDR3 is TGTGCCAGCAGGGCATTACTAGCGGGAGCCCGTGAGACCCAGTACTTC.

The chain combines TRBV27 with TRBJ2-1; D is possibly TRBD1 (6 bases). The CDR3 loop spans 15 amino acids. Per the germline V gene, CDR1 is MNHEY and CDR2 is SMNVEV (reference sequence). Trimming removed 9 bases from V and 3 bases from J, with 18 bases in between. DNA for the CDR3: TGTGCCAGTACCCCGCGGCAGGGGCTCTACAATGAGCAGTTCTTC. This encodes CASTPRQGLYNEQFF.

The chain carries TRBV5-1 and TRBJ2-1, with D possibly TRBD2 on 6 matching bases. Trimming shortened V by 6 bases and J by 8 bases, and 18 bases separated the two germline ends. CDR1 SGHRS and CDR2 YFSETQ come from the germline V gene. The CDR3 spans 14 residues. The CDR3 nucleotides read TGCGCCAGCACCCCCCTGGGAGGTTTCGATGAGCAGTTCTTC. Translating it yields CASTPLGGFDEQFF.

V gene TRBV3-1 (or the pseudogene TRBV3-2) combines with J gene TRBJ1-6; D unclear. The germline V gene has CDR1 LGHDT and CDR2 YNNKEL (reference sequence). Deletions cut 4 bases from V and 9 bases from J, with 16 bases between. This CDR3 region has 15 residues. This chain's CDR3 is CASSPSAINGSPLHF. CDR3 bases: TGTGCCAGCAGCCCGTCAGCGATAAACGGTTCACCCCTCCACTTT.

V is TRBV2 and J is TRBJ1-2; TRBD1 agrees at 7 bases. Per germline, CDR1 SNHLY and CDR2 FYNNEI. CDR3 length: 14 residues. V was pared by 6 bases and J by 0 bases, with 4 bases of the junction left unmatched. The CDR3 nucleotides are TGTGCCAGCAGCCTACAGGGGACTAACTATGGCTACACCTTC. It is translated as CASSLQGTNYGYTF.

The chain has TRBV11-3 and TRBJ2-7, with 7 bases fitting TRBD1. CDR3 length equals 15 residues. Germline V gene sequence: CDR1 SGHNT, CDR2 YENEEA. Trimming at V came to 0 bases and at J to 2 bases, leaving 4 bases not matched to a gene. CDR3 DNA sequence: TGTGCCAGCAGCTTAGAGGCAGGGGGACCCTACGAGCAGTACTTC. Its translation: CASSLEAGGPYEQYF.

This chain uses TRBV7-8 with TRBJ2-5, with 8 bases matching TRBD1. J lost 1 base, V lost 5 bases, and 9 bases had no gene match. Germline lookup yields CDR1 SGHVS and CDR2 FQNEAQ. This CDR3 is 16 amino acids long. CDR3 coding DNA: TGTGCCAGCAGCGGGTGGGGACAGGCACCCCAAGAGACCCAGTACTTC. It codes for CASSGWGQAPQETQYF.

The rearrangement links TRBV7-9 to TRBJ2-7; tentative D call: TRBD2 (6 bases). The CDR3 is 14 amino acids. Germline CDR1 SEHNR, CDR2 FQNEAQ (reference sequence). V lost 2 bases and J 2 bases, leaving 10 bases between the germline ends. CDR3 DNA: TGTGCCAGCAGCTTAACTAGCCGAACCTACGAGCAGTACTTC. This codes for CASSLTSRTYEQYF.

DNA of the CDR3: TGTGCCAGCAGCGTTAGGACAGGGAACGATGGCTACACCTTC. It translates to CASSVRTGNDGYTF. This chain connects TRBV9 to TRBJ1-2, with TRBD1 matching over 8 bases. Trimming at V came to 2 bases and at J to 6 bases, leaving 6 bases not matched to a gene. This CDR3 is built from 14 residues. The germline CDR1 and CDR2 sequences are SGDLS and YYNGEE. The whole variable domain, filled in from reference TRBV9 and TRBJ1-2, reads DSGVTQTPKHLITATGQRVTLRCSPRSGDLSVYWYQQSLDQGLQFLIQYYNGEERAKGNILERFSAQQFPDLHSELNLSSLELGDSALYFCASSVRTGNDGYTFGSGTRLTVV.

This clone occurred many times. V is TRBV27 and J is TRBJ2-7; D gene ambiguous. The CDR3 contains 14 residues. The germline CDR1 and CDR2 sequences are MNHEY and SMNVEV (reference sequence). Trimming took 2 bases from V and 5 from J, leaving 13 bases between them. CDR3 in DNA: TGTGCCAGCAGTTTAGGAGAGACTGTCGACGAGCAGTACTTC. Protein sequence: CASSLGETVDEQYF.